The entry below gives a single TCR beta chain sequence along with its context. Its specificity is unknown. The same CDR3 also results from other DNA sequences found in this sample. This specimen belongs to a study of graft-versus-host responses after intestinal transplantation. Study in general: The transplants performed in recipients were multivisceral, liver-intestinal, or isolated intestinal. Uniformly, recipients were administered anti-thymocyte globulin induction with subsequent tacrolimus and steroids for 2 to 3 years. Study-wide results and limits: GvH clone levels peaked in circulation, and this peak was associated with early post-transplant HvG declines. Researchers found GvH clones in recipient marrow, and some showed up first in ileum or blood.

V was cut by 4 bases and J by 5 bases, with 5 bases left in between. CDR1 is MDHEN, CDR2 SYDVKM, per germline. The CDR3 totals 12 residues. Produced via immunoSEQ multiplex PCR; TCRdb's table is partial and in-frame only. The data show about 97,000 clones, with 92% seen just once and roughly 0.069% held by the top ten. The sequence was obtained from a human donor who was the organ donor for an intestinal transplant. The chain carries TRBV28 and TRBJ2-2; no clear D. This specimen consisted of unstimulated CD8+ T cells sorted from spleen or lymph node cells, obtained before transplant. CDR3: CASSSYTGELFF. The CDR3 coding sequence is TGTGCCAGCAGTTCTTATACCGGGGAGCTGTTTTTT.